This T cell receptor beta chain derives from a study of T cell responses to AZD1222 COVID-19 vaccine. Only in-frame clones appear in the TCRdb table, and some are missing; sequencing was by immunoSEQ multiplex PCR. This sample yields approximately 180,000 clones, of which around 88% are seen a single time; 7.7% belongs to the top ten. This material consisted of peripheral blood, taken on day 0 of AZD1222 vaccination. The sequence came from an adult in good health.

In DNA form, the CDR3 reads TGCGCCAGCAGCATGAGTGGCCTGGGAGGAGAGACCCAGTACTTC. This codes for CASSMSGLGGETQYF. The chain combines TRBV10-1 with TRBJ2-5; perhaps TRBD2 as D (6 bases). The CDR3 has 15 amino acids. V shed 6 bases and J shed 4 bases, with 18 bases lying between them. CDR1 is WNHNN, CDR2 SYGVQD, per germline (reference sequence).